This entry is about one T cell receptor (beta chain). Its antigen is undetermined. Time point noted: newly diagnosed GD, antithyroid drugs for less than 3 months. The TCR library was made from RNA extracted from PBMCs. The sample comes from a study of regulatory T cells in long-lasting Graves disease. Whole-study findings and limits: Lower TCR diversity characterized persistent Graves' patients relative to newly diagnosed patients.

Through Arm-PCR of CDR3 regions and iRepertoire HTBI primers, TCR beta libraries were built. One entry per CDR3 protein, called by TCRdb with MiXCR from the multiplex PCR reads. Of approximately 540,000 distinct CDR3 sequences in the sample, around 12% are singletons; the top ten hold about 8.9%. The same specimen was also included in a second study, on T cells in Graves' hyperthyroidism and ophthalmopathy.

The clonotype originates from a woman aged 25 to 39 with Graves disease. Sample: peripheral blood mononuclear cells (PBMCs), taken at new diagnosis, from a patient treated with antithyroid drugs.

The CDR3 is CSARGNGQPQHF. In DNA form, the CDR3 reads TGCAGTGCTAGAGGGAACGGTCAGCCCCAGCATTTT. This rearrangement joins TRBV20-1 to TRBJ1-5; no firm D call. Germline assignment: CDR1 DFQATT and CDR2 SNEGSKA (reference sequence). Trimming took 1 base from V and 6 from J, leaving 7 bases between them. CDR3 length: 12 amino acids.